This T cell receptor (beta chain) was retrieved from a study of response to subunit inactivated influenza vaccine. Many counts were recorded for this clonotype. TCRdb re-derived calls from the RT-PCR reads in MiXCR, one entry per CDR3 protein. The sample holds 180,000 or so distinct CDR3 sequences, 10% to 15% seen once. These records were also assigned to another study, of T cells expressing NK-cell markers. This second study says: Researchers built TCR beta cDNA using 5'RACE template switching with UMIs. In the group of eight sequenced donors, seven were HCMV-seropositive and one was seronegative.

The sequence derives from a man between 50 and 59 years old who received an inactivated influenza vaccine. This specimen was CD8+ T cells sorted from PBMCs, taken roughly 12 days after vaccination.

The chain's CDR3 is CAISGLSSGGGSYNEQFF. CDR3 DNA: TGTGCCATCAGTGGTTTGTCTAGCGGGGGGGGCTCCTACAATGAGCAGTTCTTC. J is TRBJ2-1 and V is TRBV10-3; 12 bases agree with TRBD2. Germline values: CDR1 ENHRY, CDR2 SYGVKD. The CDR3 contains 18 residues. V lost 4 bases to trimming and J lost 0 bases; unmatched junction nucleotides: 7.